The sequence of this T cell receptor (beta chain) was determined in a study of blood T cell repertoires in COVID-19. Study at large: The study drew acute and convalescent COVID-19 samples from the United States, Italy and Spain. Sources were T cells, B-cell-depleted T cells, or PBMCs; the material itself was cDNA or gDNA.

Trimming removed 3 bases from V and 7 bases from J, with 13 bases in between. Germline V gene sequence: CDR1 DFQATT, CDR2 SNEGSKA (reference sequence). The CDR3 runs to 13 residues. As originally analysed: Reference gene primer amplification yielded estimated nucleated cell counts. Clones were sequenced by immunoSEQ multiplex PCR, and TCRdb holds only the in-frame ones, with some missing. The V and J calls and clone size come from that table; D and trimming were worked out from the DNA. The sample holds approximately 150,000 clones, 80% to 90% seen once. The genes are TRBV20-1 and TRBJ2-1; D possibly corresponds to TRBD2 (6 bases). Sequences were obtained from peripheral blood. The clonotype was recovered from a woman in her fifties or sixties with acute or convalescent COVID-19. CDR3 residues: CSASRERWNEQFF. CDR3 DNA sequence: TGCAGTGCTAGTCGGGAGCGTTGGAATGAGCAGTTCTTC.